This TCR beta chain comes out of a study of T-cell reconstitution after alpha-beta-depleted transplantation in children. Unique molecular identifiers were incorporated into the prepared TCRbeta library. From the PCR reads, TCRdb called clonotypes with MiXCR, one entry per CDR3 protein. This sample has hundreds of thousands of distinct CDR3 sequences; over 9.5% occur once, and the top ten carry less than 5%. This clonotype has just a few counts. Sequenced material: PBMCs from the stem cell graft donor, taken from the stem cell graft. This TCR was recovered from a human donor who donated a stem cell graft to a child with acute myeloid leukemia.

CDR3 region: CSARGDRGYGYTF. The CDR3 DNA sequence: TGCAGTGCTAGAGGGGACAGGGGCTATGGCTACACCTTC. The chain is built from TRBV20-1 and TRBJ1-2; 10 nucleotides line up with TRBD1. The ends lost 1 base at V and 4 bases at J; junction bases unmatched: 0. This CDR3 comprises 13 residues. Germline V lookup: CDR1 DFQATT, CDR2 SNEGSKA (reference sequence).